The 26 T cell receptor beta chains below all came from one sample that was sequenced in a study of T cells in Graves' hyperthyroidism and ophthalmopathy. TCR beta CDR3 regions were amplified from RNA. Primed by the HTBI set, a first-round RT-PCR was run on the TCR CDR3. TCRdb reprocessed the multiplex PCR reads via MiXCR and lists one record per CDR3 protein. The data show some 700,000 distinct CDR3 sequences, about 18% seen once. The source material was blood. The receptors derive from a man in his forties or fifties with Graves' hyperthyroidism.

This clonotype occurred a few times. This rearrangement joins TRBV9 to TRBJ1-1; weak D call: TRBD1 (6 bases). The germline V and J ends were trimmed by 0 bases and 3 bases, with 12 bases remaining between them. The CDR3 totals 15 residues. CDR1 and CDR2 (germline): SGDLS, YYNGEE. DNA for the CDR3: TGTGCCAGCAGCGTAGAAACAGGGATGTACACTGAAGCTTTCTTT. Protein product: CASSVETGMYTEAFF. Drawing the rest from reference TRBV9 and TRBJ1-1, the complete variable domain is DSGVTQTPKHLITATGQRVTLRCSPRSGDLSVYWYQQSLDQGLQFLIQYYNGEERAKGNILERFSAQQFPDLHSELNLSSLELGDSALYFCASSVETGMYTEAFFGQGTRLTVV.

There are a few counts of this clonotype. As DNA, the CDR3 is TGCGCCAGCAGCCCCGGGACTAGCGGGAGGGCCCCCACAGATACGCAGTATTTT. As protein: CASSPGTSGRAPTDTQYF. The chain recombines TRBV5-1 with TRBJ2-3; 16 bases match TRBD2. Germline V CDR1 and CDR2: SGHRS, YFSETQ. The CDR3 covers 18 residues. V lost 4 bases and J lost 2; bases outside the gene matches: 7.

This clonotype was found many times. The chain has TRBV28 and TRBJ1-5; 8 bases are a match to TRBD1. J lost 7 bases, V lost 4 bases, and 12 bases had no gene match. Germline CDR1 MDHEN, CDR2 SYDVKM. The CDR3 length is 16 residues. CDR3 sequence reads: CASSSWTGPTRQPQHF. CDR3 in DNA: TGTGCCAGCAGTTCCTGGACAGGGCCCACGAGGCAGCCCCAGCATTTT.

This clonotype was recorded a few times. The rearrangement links TRBV7-3 to TRBJ2-3; 7 nucleotides match TRBD2. The length of the CDR3 is 16 residues. The ends lost 6 bases at V and 0 bases at J; junction bases unmatched: 9. Looked up from germline, CDR1 is SGHTA and CDR2 is FQGTGA. The CDR3 protein is CASSSPGGSSTDTQYF. The DNA for the CDR3 is TGTGCCAGCAGTTCCCCCGGGGGGAGTAGCACAGATACGCAGTATTTT.

This chain uses TRBV29-1 with TRBJ1-6; TRBD1 aligns across 7 bases. V was pared by 7 bases and J by 10 bases, with 10 bases of the junction left unmatched. The CDR3 is made up of 13 amino acids. Germline CDR1 and CDR2: SQVTM and ANQGSEA. CDR3 in amino acids: CSASQGPGSPLHF. The CDR3 DNA follows: TGCAGCGCCTCACAGGGGCCAGGATCACCCCTCCACTTT.

This clonotype was counted many times. The chain joins TRBV11-2 to TRBJ2-7; TRBD2 matches at 12 bases. Unmatched junction bases numbered 4, after V lost 4 bases and J lost 9 bases. This CDR3 has 13 amino acids. Germline assignment: CDR1 SGHAT and CDR2 FQNNGV. The CDR3 DNA is TGTGCCAGCAGCTATAGGACTAGCGGGGTGCAGTACTTC. Protein product: CASSYRTSGVQYF.

This clonotype was picked up many times. The V gene is TRBV28, the J gene TRBJ1-2, with 7 bases matching TRBD1. Germline loops: CDR1 MDHEN, CDR2 SYDVKM. Germline trimming cut 3 bases from V and 5 bases from J; bases unmatched to any gene: 9. The CDR3 contains 15 residues. The CDR3 here is CASSLTGHRGYGYTF. CDR3 coding DNA: TGTGCCAGCAGTTTGACAGGGCACCGGGGATATGGCTACACCTTC.

The table lists this clonotype with a few counts. The V and J genes are TRBV7-9 and TRBJ1-1; 8 bases are a match to TRBD1. Germline CDR1 and CDR2: SEHNR and FQNEAQ (reference sequence). There are 14 residues in the CDR3. Losses at the gene ends were 5 bases for V and 1 base for J; bases not matched to a gene: 3. The CDR3, as DNA: TGTGCCAGCAGCGTGACAGGGGCGAACACTGAAGCTTTCTTT. It codes for CASSVTGANTEAFF. The full variable domain, with the rest looked up from reference TRBV7-9 and TRBJ1-1, is DTGVSQNPRHKITKRGQNVTFRCDPISEHNRLYWYRQTLGQGPEFLTYFQNEAQLEKSRLLSDRFSAERPKGSFSTLEIQRTEQGDSAMYLCASSVTGANTEAFFGQGTRLTVV.

There are many counts of this clonotype. V is TRBV6-1 and J is TRBJ2-1; possibly TRBD1 or TRBD2 for D (5 bases each). Germline V lookup: CDR1 MNHNS, CDR2 SASEGT. With 1 base removed from V and 4 bases from J, the gap between germline ends came to 17 bases. The CDR3 loop spans 17 amino acids. The CDR3: CASSEELGAKVYNEQFF. DNA for the CDR3: TGTGCCAGCAGTGAAGAGCTCGGGGCTAAGGTGTACAATGAGCAGTTCTTC.

The rearrangement links TRBV7-9 to TRBJ2-7, with TRBD1 matching over 8 bases. Per germline, CDR1 SEHNR and CDR2 FQNEAQ (reference sequence). CDR3 length: 14 amino acids. J lost 3 bases, V lost 5 bases, and 6 bases had no gene match. The CDR3 DNA sequence: TGTGCCAGCAGCCCGCAGGGGGCTAACTACGAGCAGTACTTC. The encoded protein is CASSPQGANYEQYF. Complete variable domain (other parts from reference TRBV7-9 and TRBJ2-7): DTGVSQNPRHKITKRGQNVTFRCDPISEHNRLYWYRQTLGQGPEFLTYFQNEAQLEKSRLLSDRFSAERPKGSFSTLEIQRTEQGDSAMYLCASSPQGANYEQYFGPGTRLTVT.

The V gene is TRBV15, the J gene TRBJ1-2; tentatively, D is TRBD1 (5 bases). This CDR3 comprises 15 residues. Germline CDR1 and CDR2: LNHNV and YYDKDF (reference sequence). V lost 5 bases and J lost 8, with 21 bases in between. The CDR3 DNA is TGTGCCACCAGCTTGGGGACTGTTACCGTTCAGGGCTACACCTTC. Encoded protein: CATSLGTVTVQGYTF. The full variable domain, its missing parts supplied by reference TRBV15 and TRBJ1-2, is DAMVIQNPRYQVTQFGKPVTLSCSQTLNHNVMYWYQQKSSQAPKLLFHYYDKDFNNEADTPDNFQSRRPNTSFCFLDIRSPGLGDTAMYLCATSLGTVTVQGYTFGSGTRLTVV.

This clonotype has just a few counts. Just one base apart from a much larger clone, this may be a read error. The V and J genes are TRBV5-4 and TRBJ1-1, with unresolved D. V shed 5 bases and J shed 5 bases, with 10 bases lying between them. CDR3 length: 12 residues. CDR1 and CDR2 (germline): SGHNT, YYREEE (reference sequence). The CDR3: CASSGRRTEAFF. CDR3 nucleotides: TGTGCCAGCAGTGGGCGGAGGACTGAAGCTTTCTTT. Full variable domain (rest looked up from reference TRBV5-4 and TRBJ1-1): ETGVTQSPTHLIKTRGQQVTLRCSSQSGHNTVSWYQQALGQGPQFIFQYYREEENGRGNFPPRFSGLQFPNYSSELNVNALELDDSALYLCASSGRRTEAFFGQGTRLTVV.

In its sample, this clonotype was seen many times. This chain uses TRBV6-1 with TRBJ2-7, with D possibly TRBD1 on 5 matching bases. The CDR3 sequence is 15 residues long. The V end lost 4 bases, the J end lost 1 base, and 14 bases lay between the germline ends. Germline assignment: CDR1 MNHNS and CDR2 SASEGT. The CDR3 loop is CASSAAGQYSYEQYF. CDR3 nucleotides: TGTGCCAGCAGTGCTGCCGGACAATATTCCTACGAGCAGTACTTC.

This clonotype showed up many times. This rearrangement joins TRBV9 to TRBJ2-1; the match to TRBD2 covers 11 bases. With V trimmed by 0 bases and J by 3 bases, 2 bases remained unmatched. CDR3 size: 16 residues. CDR1 is SGDLS, CDR2 YYNGEE, per germline. CDR3 sequence: CASSVDGTSGYNEQFF. The DNA for the CDR3 is TGTGCCAGCAGCGTAGATGGGACTAGCGGCTACAATGAGCAGTTCTTC.

This clonotype was detected many times. The J gene is TRBJ1-1, the V gene TRBV12-3 or TRBV12-4; 7 nucleotides line up with TRBD1. V lost 3 bases, J lost 1 base, and 14 bases stayed unmatched. The CDR3 extends over 18 amino acids. The CDR3 coding sequence is TGTGCCAGCAGTTTCCGGACAGGTCGGACGGGTGGGAACACTGAAGCTTTCTTT. Protein sequence: CASSFRTGRTGGNTEAFF.

The chain links TRBV6-5 to TRBJ1-5; D may be TRBD1 (5 bases). This CDR3 region has 14 residues. V lost 3 bases and J lost 3, with 9 bases in between. Germline V gene data show CDR1 as MNHEY and CDR2 as SVGAGI. Written as DNA, the CDR3 is TGTGCCAGCAGTTATCAGGGTGTCAATCAGCCCCAGCATTTT. This codes for CASSYQGVNQPQHF.

In its sample, this clonotype was seen many times. The rearrangement joins TRBV10-1 to TRBJ2-7; a possible D gene is TRBD1 (5 bases). This CDR3 contains 14 residues. Germline V gives CDR1 WNHNN, CDR2 SYGVQD (reference sequence). Trimming took off 3 bases at V and 2 bases at J, with 11 bases between the two ends. The CDR3 DNA is TGCGCCAGCAGTGATGCCGCAGGGACCTACGAGCAGTACTTC. Translated, it gives CASSDAAGTYEQYF.

This chain links TRBV7-8 with TRBJ2-7, with 10 bases identical to TRBD1. The germline gives CDR1 SGHVS, CDR2 FQNEAQ. The CDR3 extends over 16 amino acids. V lost 4 bases, J lost 2 bases, and 8 bases stayed unmatched. The CDR3 coding sequence is TGTGCCAGCAGCTCACTGGTTGGACAGGGGGCCTACGAGCAGTACTTC. It specifies CASSSLVGQGAYEQYF.

In this sample, this clonotype turned up many times. CDR3 amino acids: CSVAQRQVLDTQYF. The CDR3 nucleotides are TGCAGCGTTGCCCAGCGGCAGGTACTGGATACGCAGTATTTT. The gene calls are TRBV29-1 and TRBJ2-3, with a weak D call TRBD2 (5 bases). CDR3 length: 14 amino acids. CDR1 and CDR2 from the germline V gene are SQVTM and ANQGSEA. V dropped 4 bases and J dropped 6 bases, with 17 bases sitting between them.

This clonotype occurred many times. V and J are TRBV12-3 or TRBV12-4 and TRBJ1-5; 7 nucleotides align to TRBD1. V shed 6 bases and J 4 bases; nucleotides not matched to a gene: 3. CDR3 length: 13 residues. CDR3 in amino acids: CASRMTGNQPQHF. For the CDR3, the DNA is TGTGCCAGCAGGATGACAGGGAATCAGCCCCAGCATTTT.

This clonotype turned up a few times. The chain's CDR3 is CASSRRTGIFLEQYF. The CDR3 DNA reads TGTGCCAGCAGCCGCCGTACTGGGATCTTCCTCGAGCAGTACTTC. The V gene is TRBV7-8, the J gene TRBJ2-7; D not certain. This CDR3 has 15 amino acids. Germline CDR1 and CDR2: SGHVS and FQNEAQ. V was cut by 5 bases and J by 6 bases, with 20 bases left in between.

This clonotype showed up just a few times. This rearrangement joins TRBV5-4 to TRBJ2-1, with TRBD2 matching 8 bases. The CDR3 consists of 16 residues. Germline CDR1 is SGHNT and CDR2 is YYREEE (reference sequence). J gave up 7 bases and V 4 bases, and 13 bases lay outside the gene matches. Here the CDR3 DNA reads TGTGCCAGCAGCATGGCCTCTAGCGCGGGGGGAAATGAGCAGTTCTTC. Residues: CASSMASSAGGNEQFF.

This clonotype was found a few times. The V call is TRBV30, the J call TRBJ2-6; no clear D gene. With 4 bases removed from V and 0 bases from J, the gap between germline ends came to 4 bases. CDR1 is GTSNPN, CDR2 SVGIG, per germline (reference sequence). This CDR3 has 13 residues. The chain's CDR3 is CAWTYSGANVLTF. The CDR3 coding sequence is TGTGCCTGGACTTACTCTGGGGCCAACGTCCTGACTTTC.

This clonotype appeared many times. J is TRBJ1-1 and V is TRBV24-1, with 7 bases fitting TRBD1. CDR1 is KGHDR and CDR2 is SFDVKD in the germline V gene. With 2 bases clipped from V and 4 bases from J, the junction kept 6 bases outside the gene matches. There are 15 residues in the CDR3. The CDR3 DNA sequence: TGTGCCACCAGTGATTCTAAACAGGGGAGCACTGAAGCTTTCTTT. It translates to CATSDSKQGSTEAFF.

This clonotype was counted ten times or more. The chain combines TRBV20-1 with TRBJ1-3; TRBD1 matches 9 bases. V lost 5 bases and J lost 5; bases outside the gene matches: 4. Germline CDR1 reads DFQATT; CDR2 reads SNEGSKA (reference sequence). This CDR3 comprises 13 residues. CDR3 region: CSAGTGGRNTIYF. The CDR3 DNA sequence: TGCAGTGCTGGAACAGGGGGCAGAAACACCATATATTTT.

This clonotype was picked up many times. This chain links TRBV11-2 with TRBJ2-7; TRBD2 aligns across 7 bases. Germline lookup yields CDR1 SGHAT and CDR2 FQNNGV. V gave up 1 base and J gave up 3 bases; unmatched junction bases: 3. This CDR3 has 14 amino acids. This CDR3 is CASSLGGGNYEQYF. CDR3 DNA sequence: TGTGCCAGCAGCTTAGGGGGGGGAAACTACGAGCAGTACTTC. Full variable domain (missing parts from reference TRBV11-2 and TRBJ2-7): EAGVAQSPRYKIIEKRQSVAFWCNPISGHATLYWYQQILGQGPKLLIQFQNNGVVDDSQLPKDRFSAERLKGVDSTLKIQPAKLEDSAVYLCASSLGGGNYEQYFGPGTRLTVT.